The 25 T cell receptor beta chains presented below share a single source sample, sequenced in a study of blood T cell repertoires in COVID-19. Method: immunoSEQ multiplex PCR; TCRdb's copy keeps in-frame clones and lacks some. This sample has under 200,000 clones, with approximately 88% found just once. Input material: peripheral blood. Receptor source: a woman in her sixties or seventies with acute or convalescent COVID-19.

The chain uses TRBV7-9 and TRBJ1-5; D unresolved. The CDR3 contains 15 residues. The germline V gene encodes CDR1 SEHNR and CDR2 FQNEAQ (reference sequence). V was shortened by 5 bases and J by 1 base, with 12 bases between the two germline ends. The CDR3 here is CASSPGERSNQPQHF. CDR3 nucleotide sequence: TGTGCCAGCAGCCCCGGGGAGAGGAGCAATCAGCCCCAGCATTTT.

The chain uses TRBV2 and TRBJ1-5; 9 bases align to TRBD1. The CDR3 length is 15 residues. Trimming cost V 3 bases and J 7 bases; bases outside gene matches: 7. Germline CDR1 is SNHLY and CDR2 is FYNNEI. The CDR3 DNA is TGTGCCAGCAGTGAGGAACAGGGGGCCAGGCAGCCCCAGCATTTT. This translates into CASSEEQGARQPQHF. The complete variable domain, with remaining parts taken from reference TRBV2 and TRBJ1-5, reads EPEVTQTPSHQVTQMGQEVILRCVPISNHLYFYWYRQILGQKVEFLVSFYNNEISEKSEIFDDQFSVERPDGSNFTLKIRSTKLEDSAMYFCASSEEQGARQPQHFGDGTRLSIL.

The V gene is TRBV21-1, the J gene TRBJ2-5; the table's D call, TRBD1, was not checked against the DNA. TRBV21-1 is a recognized pseudogene. The CDR3 spans 15 residues. In nucleotides, the CDR3 is TGTGCCAGCAGCAAAGCGACAGTGACACAAGAGACCCAGTACTTC. It is translated as CASSKATVTQETQYF.

V gene TRBV7-9 combines with J gene TRBJ1-4; D call uncertain. V lost 6 bases and J 8 bases, leaving 16 bases between the germline ends. Germline V gene lookup returns CDR1 SEHNR and CDR2 FQNEAQ (reference sequence). The CDR3 is made up of 14 amino acids. Written as DNA, the CDR3 is TGTGCCAGCAGACCAACCGGGGAGGGCGAAAAACTGTTTTTT. Amino acids: CASRPTGEGEKLFF. The variable domain in full, completed from reference TRBV7-9 and TRBJ1-4, reads DTGVSQNPRHKITKRGQNVTFRCDPISEHNRLYWYRQTLGQGPEFLTYFQNEAQLEKSRLLSDRFSAERPKGSFSTLEIQRTEQGDSAMYLCASRPTGEGEKLFFGSGTQLSVL.

This rearrangement joins TRBV6-5 to TRBJ2-7; 8 bases fit TRBD1. Germline trimming cut 8 bases from V and 1 base from J; bases unmatched to any gene: 10. Germline V CDR1 and CDR2: MNHEY, SVGAGI. CDR3 size: 15 residues. The CDR3 reads CASCPGQGLSYEQYF. The DNA of the CDR3 is TGTGCCAGCTGCCCTGGACAGGGCCTATCCTACGAGCAGTACTTC.

This clone has a single count. J is TRBJ1-4 and V is TRBV2; D is ambiguous. V was cut by 7 bases and J by 13 bases, with 16 bases left in between. This CDR3 has 12 residues. Germline V lookup: CDR1 SNHLY, CDR2 FYNNEI. The chain's CDR3 is CASTGMDWRLFF. The DNA of the CDR3 is TGTGCCAGCACGGGAATGGACTGGAGACTGTTTTTT. Filled out from reference TRBV2 and TRBJ1-4, the complete variable domain reads EPEVTQTPSHQVTQMGQEVILRCVPISNHLYFYWYRQILGQKVEFLVSFYNNEISEKSEIFDDQFSVERPDGSNFTLKIRSTKLEDSAMYFCASTGMDWRLFFGSGTQLSVL.

This clone showed up just once. The genes are TRBV5-1 and TRBJ2-1; TRBD1 matches at 8 bases. In germline, CDR1 is SGHRS, CDR2 YFSETQ. V was clipped by 4 bases and J by 2 bases; unmatched bases: 5. The CDR3 extends over 15 amino acids. CDR3 DNA sequence: TGCGCCAGCAGCCCCAGGGGGCGTACCTACAATGAGCAGTTCTTC. As protein: CASSPRGRTYNEQFF. Using reference TRBV5-1 and TRBJ2-1 for the parts outside the CDR3, the full variable domain is KAGVTQTPRYLIKTRGQQVTLSCSPISGHRSVSWYQQTPGQGLQFLFEYFSETQRNKGNFPGRFSGRQFSNSRSEMNVSTLELGDSALYLCASSPRGRTYNEQFFGPGTRLTVL.

The chain couples TRBV6-6 to TRBJ2-2, with 7 positions matching TRBD2. The J segment lost 4 bases and the V segment lost 2 bases, leaving 4 bases of the junction unmatched. The CDR3 runs 15 residues. Germline CDR1 reads MNHNY; CDR2 reads SVGAGI (reference sequence). CDR3 residues: CASSYPSSGTGELFF. CDR3 sequence (DNA): TGTGCCAGCAGTTACCCTTCTAGCGGCACCGGGGAGCTGTTTTTT.

The chain couples TRBV12-3 or TRBV12-4 to TRBJ1-2, with D possibly being TRBD1 (6 bases). CDR3 length: 13 amino acids. V was trimmed by 6 bases and J by 8 bases, leaving 16 bases between them. CDR3 amino acids: CASSQLGAGGYTF. The CDR3 DNA reads TGTGCCAGCAGCCAACTGGGGGCGGGCGGCTACACCTTC.

V gene TRBV6-2 or TRBV6-3 combines with J gene TRBJ1-2; D is perhaps TRBD1 (6 bases). Germline assignment: CDR1 MNHEY and CDR2 SVGEGT. V was cut by 6 bases and J by 2 bases, with 16 bases left in between. The CDR3 length is 15 residues. In DNA form, the CDR3 reads TGTGCCAGCAGCCCGGACAGTCTACCGAACTATGGCTACACCTTC. Amino acids: CASSPDSLPNYGYTF.

The rearrangement joins TRBV27 to TRBJ1-5, with D possibly matching TRBD1 (6 bases). The CDR3 consists of 14 residues. Germline assignment: CDR1 MNHEY and CDR2 SMNVEV (reference sequence). V was shortened by 5 bases and J by 6 bases, with 14 bases between the two germline ends. The CDR3 DNA reads as TGTGCCAGCAGTATGATAGGGGGTGGTCAGCCCCAGCATTTT. Translating it yields CASSMIGGGQPQHF.

The V call is TRBV30, the J call TRBJ2-3; a weak D match, TRBD2 (5 bases). The CDR3 runs to 14 residues. The germline V gene has CDR1 GTSNPN and CDR2 SVGIG (reference sequence). V lost 1 base to trimming and J lost 1 base, with 9 bases between them. The DNA of the CDR3 is TGTGCCTGGAGTGCTGACTACCGCACAGATACGCAGTATTTT. It specifies CAWSADYRTDTQYF. Based on the CDR3 plus reference TRBV30 and TRBJ2-3, the full variable domain is SQTIHQWPATLVQPVGSPLSLECTVEGTSNPNLYWYRQAAGRGLQLLFYSVGIGQISSEVPQNLSASRPQDRQFILSSKKLLLSDSGFYLCAWSADYRTDTQYFGPGTRLTVL.

The chain is built from TRBV30 and TRBJ1-3; 8 bases agree with TRBD1. CDR1 and CDR2 (germline): GTSNPN, SVGIG (reference sequence). The CDR3 consists of 19 residues. V shed 0 bases, J shed 0 bases, and the junction held 13 bases outside the gene matches. The CDR3 loop is CAWSVVRSGGFPSGNTIYF. CDR3 nucleotides: TGTGCCTGGAGTGTAGTCCGGTCAGGGGGCTTCCCCTCTGGAAACACCATATATTTT.

This chain connects TRBV4-1 to TRBJ1-5; tentative D call: TRBD1 (6 bases). Trimming left V 0 bases short and J 0 bases short, with 18 bases between. CDR1 is MGHRA, CDR2 YSYEKL, per germline. The CDR3 has 19 amino acids. CDR3 protein: CASSQDPGTTYNSNQPQHF. The CDR3 coding sequence is TGCGCCAGCAGCCAAGATCCCGGGACAACTTATAATAGCAATCAGCCCCAGCATTTT.

The chain uses TRBV28 and TRBJ2-7, with D unclear. This CDR3 spans 15 amino acids. Germline V gives CDR1 MDHEN, CDR2 SYDVKM. With 2 bases removed from V and 0 bases from J, the gap between germline ends came to 11 bases. The CDR3 coding sequence is TGTGCCAGCAGTTTAGGGCACACACTCTCCTACGAGCAGTACTTC. This encodes CASSLGHTLSYEQYF.

The rearrangement uses TRBV7-2 and TRBJ1-5; D uncertain. V gave up 0 bases and J gave up 4 bases, with 4 bases separating them. This CDR3 comprises 13 residues. Germline V gene sequence: CDR1 SGHTA, CDR2 FQGNSA. The CDR3 nucleotides are TGTGCCAGCAGCTTAGCTCCGAATCAGCCCCAGCATTTT. It encodes CASSLAPNQPQHF.

The chain carries TRBV3-1 (or the pseudogene TRBV3-2) and TRBJ1-2; tentatively, D is TRBD1 (5 bases). The CDR3 length is 15 residues. CDR1 LGHDT and CDR2 YNNKEL come from the germline V gene (reference sequence). V lost 3 bases to trimming and J lost 7 bases, with 18 bases between them. The CDR3 DNA is TGTGCCAGCAGCCAGGGTCAGGGAGGGGTAGGTGGCTACACCTTC. This translates into CASSQGQGGVGGYTF.

A note on this clone: This sample also contains other DNA sequences that code for the same CDR3. This chain links TRBV11-2 with TRBJ2-3, with TRBD1 identical over 9 bases. The CDR3 is 14 amino acids. V lost 3 bases and J lost 4; bases outside the gene matches: 2. The germline CDR1 and CDR2 sequences are SGHAT and FQNNGV. CDR3 loop: CASSLDRGSDTQYF. The CDR3 DNA sequence: TGTGCCAGCAGCTTGGACAGGGGATCAGATACGCAGTATTTT.

The chain recombines TRBV2 with TRBJ1-1, with D tentatively TRBD1 (6 bases). V gave up 4 bases and J gave up 4 bases, with 13 bases separating them. The length of the CDR3 is 14 residues. From germline, CDR1 is SNHLY and CDR2 FYNNEI. The CDR3 DNA reads TGTGCCAGCAGTGCGGACAGCGCGGGCACTGAAGCTTTCTTT. It yields the protein CASSADSAGTEAFF.

The chain carries TRBV5-1 and TRBJ1-2; 8 nucleotides line up with TRBD1. Germline V gives CDR1 SGHRS, CDR2 YFSETQ. This CDR3 contains 14 residues. The V and J ends lost 4 bases and 8 bases, in that order; junction bases with no gene match: 10. In nucleotides, the CDR3 is TGCGCCAGCAGCCTAGGGGACAGGCAGAGGGGCTACACCTTC. It codes for CASSLGDRQRGYTF. Supplemented by reference TRBV5-1 and TRBJ1-2, the full variable domain reads KAGVTQTPRYLIKTRGQQVTLSCSPISGHRSVSWYQQTPGQGLQFLFEYFSETQRNKGNFPGRFSGRQFSNSRSEMNVSTLELGDSALYLCASSLGDRQRGYTFGSGTRLTVV.

The V gene is TRBV18, the J gene TRBJ1-5; a possible D gene is TRBD1 (5 bases). CDR3 length equals 14 residues. V gave up 4 bases and J gave up 0 bases, with 7 bases separating them. Germline V CDR1 and CDR2: KGHSH, LQKENI. Written as DNA, the CDR3 is TGTGCCAGCTCACGACAGAATAGCAATCAGCCCCAGCATTTT. Its protein is CASSRQNSNQPQHF.

The rearrangement joins TRBV6-6 to TRBJ2-5; weak D call: TRBD2 (5 bases). Trimming shortened V by 5 bases and J by 2 bases, and 9 bases separated the two germline ends. This CDR3 is 13 amino acids long. Per the germline V gene, CDR1 is MNHNY and CDR2 is SVGAGI (reference sequence). The CDR3 loop reads CASSPPGQETQYF. CDR3 in DNA: TGTGCCAGCAGTCCCCCGGGACAAGAGACCCAGTACTTC.

The V and J genes are TRBV4-3 and TRBJ1-6, with TRBD1 matching over 7 bases. Germline V gene sequence: CDR1 LGHNA, CDR2 YSLEER. Trimming took 1 base from V and 8 from J; bases not matched to a gene: 8. CDR3 size: 16 residues. The CDR3 region has the DNA TGCGCCAGCAGCCAAGGATCCGGGACAGCCTATTCACCCCTCCACTTT. Protein: CASSQGSGTAYSPLHF.

This chain joins TRBV4-1 and TRBJ1-6, with D unresolved. With 0 bases removed from V and 9 bases from J, the gap between germline ends came to 21 bases. Germline loops: CDR1 MGHRA, CDR2 YSYEKL. The CDR3 runs to 18 residues. CDR3 coding DNA: TGCGCCAGCAGCCAAGACCCTGTGAATCTTCCGGCGGGTTCACCCCTCCACTTT. Amino acids: CASSQDPVNLPAGSPLHF.

DNA for the CDR3: TGTGCCAGCAGCCCCGGGACAGCCTCGGATGGCTACACCTTC. It encodes CASSPGTASDGYTF. The chain carries TRBV7-6 and TRBJ1-2, with 7 bases matching TRBD1. The CDR3 is 14 residues long. Losses at the gene ends were 5 bases for V and 6 bases for J; bases not matched to a gene: 9. The germline gives CDR1 SGHVS, CDR2 FNYEAQ.